This T cell receptor beta chain was profiled in a study of cytotoxic CD8 clonotypes in ibrutinib-treated CLL. Background on the study: Overall, around 25 responses were partial and 2 complete; following median roughly 68 months, 14 patients stayed remitted and around twelve progressed. Median treatment time before response sampling was approximately 11 months, range 6 to 36.

Study conclusions and caveats: The times at which samples were taken varied between sustained-remission and progressing patients. The clonality went up when patients responded to ibrutinib and dropped back toward baseline at progression.

Produced via immunoSEQ multiplex PCR; TCRdb's table is partial and in-frame only. The table lists over 100,000 clones, 80% to 90% of them singletons. The V end was cut by 6 bases, the J end by 2 bases, with 11 bases between. The CDR3 sequence is 15 residues long. The germline V gene has CDR1 MNHEY and CDR2 SVGAGI. On this clone: Its antigen is unidentified.

The chain links TRBV6-5 to TRBJ1-6; possibly TRBD1 for D (6 bases). This clonotype originated in a human donor with chronic lymphocytic leukemia. The source was PBMCs, collected after 24 months of ibrutinib treatment. This chain's CDR3 is CASSPRGTYNSPLHF. The CDR3 DNA sequence: TGTGCCAGCAGCCCCAGGGGCACCTATAATTCACCCCTCCACTTT.